This T cell receptor beta chain was recorded in a study of blood T cell repertoires in COVID-19. Germline lookup yields CDR1 MNHEY and CDR2 SMNVEV (reference sequence). The V segment lost 5 bases and the J segment 1 base; nucleotides outside the gene matches: 5. The CDR3 consists of 15 residues. Source study methods: Amplification of reference gene primers provided the estimated nucleated cell counts. Some clones are missing from TCRdb's copy, which holds only in-frame ones; the method was immunoSEQ multiplex PCR. V and J calls and clone size come straight from that table; D and trimming were deduced from the DNA. The sample records over 250,000 clones, less than 90% being singletons.

The TCR was taken from a human donor in a cohort sampled during active COVID-19. Sequencing used peripheral blood. This chain uses TRBV27 with TRBJ2-7, with 10 nucleotides matching TRBD2. CDR3 DNA sequence: TGTGCCAGCAGTAGAGCGGGAGGGCCTTCCTACGAGCAGTACTTC. It specifies CASSRAGGPSYEQYF.